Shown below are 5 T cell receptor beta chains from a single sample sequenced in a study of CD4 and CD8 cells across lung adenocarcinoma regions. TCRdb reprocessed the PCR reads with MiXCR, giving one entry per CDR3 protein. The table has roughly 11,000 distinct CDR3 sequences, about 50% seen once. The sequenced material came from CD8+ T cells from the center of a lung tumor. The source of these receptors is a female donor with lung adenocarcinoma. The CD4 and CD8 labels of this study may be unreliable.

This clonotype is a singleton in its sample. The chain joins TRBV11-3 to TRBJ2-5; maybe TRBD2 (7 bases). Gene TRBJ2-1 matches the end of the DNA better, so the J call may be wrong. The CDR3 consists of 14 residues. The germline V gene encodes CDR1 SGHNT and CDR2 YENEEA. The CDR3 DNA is TGTGCCAGCAGTCAGGGGTTCCTAGCGGCTAAGCAGTTCTTC. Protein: CASSQGFLAAKQFF.

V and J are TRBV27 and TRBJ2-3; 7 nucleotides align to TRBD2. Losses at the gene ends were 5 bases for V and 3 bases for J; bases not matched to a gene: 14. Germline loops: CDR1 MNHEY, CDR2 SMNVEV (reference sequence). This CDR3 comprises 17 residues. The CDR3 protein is CASSPGRLASGTDTQYF. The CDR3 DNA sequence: TGTGCCAGCAGTCCTGGCCGACTAGCTTCTGGGACAGATACGCAGTATTTT.

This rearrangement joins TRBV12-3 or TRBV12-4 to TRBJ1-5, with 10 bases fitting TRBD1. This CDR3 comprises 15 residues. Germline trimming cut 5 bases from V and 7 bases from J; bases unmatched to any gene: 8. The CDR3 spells CASSRGTGEGQPQHF. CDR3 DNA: TGTGCCAGCAGTCGAGGGACAGGGGAGGGACAGCCCCAGCATTTT.

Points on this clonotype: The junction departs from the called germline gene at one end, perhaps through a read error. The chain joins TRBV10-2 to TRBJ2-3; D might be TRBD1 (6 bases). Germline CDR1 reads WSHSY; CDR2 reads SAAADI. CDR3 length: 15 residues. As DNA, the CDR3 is TGCGCCAGCAGAGAGGGGGTGGGGGCCACAGATACGCAGTACTTT. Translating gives CASREGVGATDTQYF.

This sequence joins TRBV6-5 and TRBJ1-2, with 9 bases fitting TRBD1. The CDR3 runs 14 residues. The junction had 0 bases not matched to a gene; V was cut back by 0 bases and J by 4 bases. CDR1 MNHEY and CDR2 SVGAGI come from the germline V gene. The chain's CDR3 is CASSYSTGGYGYTF. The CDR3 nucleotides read TGTGCCAGCAGTTACTCGACAGGGGGCTATGGCTACACCTTC.